This TCR beta chain appears in the sequencing data of a study of T cells after posttransplantation cyclophosphamide. Comments on this clone: Its antigen is still unknown.

V was pared by 6 bases and J by 2 bases, with 17 bases between. CDR1 and CDR2 from the germline V gene are SGHRS and YFSETQ. The CDR3 covers 15 residues. Broader study findings: Recipient CMV seropositivity and CMV reactivation strongly tracked TRB clonality.

The data were produced by immunoSEQ multiplex PCR, yet TCRdb's version contains in-frame clones alone and is incomplete. The table lists about 52,000 clones, around 94% of them singletons. The chain joins TRBV5-1 to TRBJ1-1; TRBD1 is a possible D gene (5 bases). The source of this sequence is a woman in her 30s in good health and a related stem cell transplant donor. The specimen sequenced was PBMCs. As DNA, the CDR3 is TGCGCCAGCACCCTATCTGGGGGGGGAAACACTGAAGCTTTCTTT. Translating gives CASTLSGGGNTEAFF. The complete variable domain, with remaining parts taken from reference TRBV5-1 and TRBJ1-1, reads KAGVTQTPRYLIKTRGQQVTLSCSPISGHRSVSWYQQTPGQGLQFLFEYFSETQRNKGNFPGRFSGRQFSNSRSEMNVSTLELGDSALYLCASTLSGGGNTEAFFGQGTRLTVV.